This T cell receptor (beta chain) was sequenced in a study of T cells after yellow fever vaccination. Trimming cost V 3 bases and J 6 bases, with 17 bases left between them. Germline V lookup: CDR1 ENHRY, CDR2 SYGVKD. This CDR3 is built from 15 residues. This clonotype was seen a few times. TCRdb re-analysed the 5' RACE reads in MiXCR, keeping a single row per CDR3 protein. In the table there are 300,000 to 350,000 distinct CDR3 sequences, 3.5% to 4.5% of which are singletons. The gene calls are TRBV10-3 and TRBJ2-5; D may be TRBD2 (5 bases). The starting material was PBMCs, obtained 15 days after the yellow fever booster vaccination. The sequence was collected from a man younger than 30 who received the YFV17D yellow fever vaccine. CDR3 nucleotide sequence: TGTGCCATCAGTGACGGAAGGATGGTAGCGAAGACCCAGTACTTC. Amino acid sequence: CAISDGRMVAKTQYF.